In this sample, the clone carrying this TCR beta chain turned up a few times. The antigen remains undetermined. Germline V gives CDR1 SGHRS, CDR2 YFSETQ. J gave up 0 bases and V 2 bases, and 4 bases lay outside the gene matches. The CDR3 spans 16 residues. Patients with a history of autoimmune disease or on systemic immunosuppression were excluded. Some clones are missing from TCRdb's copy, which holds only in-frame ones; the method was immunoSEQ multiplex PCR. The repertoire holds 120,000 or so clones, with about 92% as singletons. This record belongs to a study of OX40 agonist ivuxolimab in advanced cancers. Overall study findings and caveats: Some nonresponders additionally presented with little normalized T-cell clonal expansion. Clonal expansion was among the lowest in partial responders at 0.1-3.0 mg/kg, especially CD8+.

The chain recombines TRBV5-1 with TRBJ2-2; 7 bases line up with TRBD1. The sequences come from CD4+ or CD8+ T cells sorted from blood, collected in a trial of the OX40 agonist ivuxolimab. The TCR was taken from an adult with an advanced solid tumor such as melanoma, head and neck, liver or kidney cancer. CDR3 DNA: TGCGCCAGCAGCTTAGCCGGGACAGCGAACACCGGGGAGCTGTTTTTT. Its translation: CASSLAGTANTGELFF.